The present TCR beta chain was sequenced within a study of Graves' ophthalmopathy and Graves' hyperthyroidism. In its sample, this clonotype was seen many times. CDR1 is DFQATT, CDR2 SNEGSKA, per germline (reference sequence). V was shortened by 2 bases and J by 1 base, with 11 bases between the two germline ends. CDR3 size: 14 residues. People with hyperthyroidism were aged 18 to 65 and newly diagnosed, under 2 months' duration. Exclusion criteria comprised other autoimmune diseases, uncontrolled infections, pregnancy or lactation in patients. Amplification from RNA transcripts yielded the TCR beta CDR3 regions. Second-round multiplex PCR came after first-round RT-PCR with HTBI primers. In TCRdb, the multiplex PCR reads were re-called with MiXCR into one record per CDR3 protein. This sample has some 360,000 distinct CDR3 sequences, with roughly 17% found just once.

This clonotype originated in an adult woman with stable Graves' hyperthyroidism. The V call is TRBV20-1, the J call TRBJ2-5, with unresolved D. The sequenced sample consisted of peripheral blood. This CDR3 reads CSARYSTPQETQYF. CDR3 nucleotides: TGCAGTGCTAGATATTCGACTCCCCAAGAGACCCAGTACTTC.